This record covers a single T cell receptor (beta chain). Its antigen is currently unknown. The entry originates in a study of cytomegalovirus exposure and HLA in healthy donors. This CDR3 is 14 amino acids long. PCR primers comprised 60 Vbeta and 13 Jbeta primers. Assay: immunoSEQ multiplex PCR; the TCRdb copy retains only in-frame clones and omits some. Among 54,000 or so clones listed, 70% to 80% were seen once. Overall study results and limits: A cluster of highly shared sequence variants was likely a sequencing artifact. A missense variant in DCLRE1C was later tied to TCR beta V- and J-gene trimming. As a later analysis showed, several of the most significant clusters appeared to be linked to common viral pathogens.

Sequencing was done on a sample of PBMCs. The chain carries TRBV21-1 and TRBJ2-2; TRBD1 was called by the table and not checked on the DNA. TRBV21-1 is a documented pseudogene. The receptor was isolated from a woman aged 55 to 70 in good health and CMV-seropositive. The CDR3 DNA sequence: TGTGCCAGCAGCAGGGGGCAACGAGCCGGGGAGCTGTTTTTT. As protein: CASSRGQRAGELFF.